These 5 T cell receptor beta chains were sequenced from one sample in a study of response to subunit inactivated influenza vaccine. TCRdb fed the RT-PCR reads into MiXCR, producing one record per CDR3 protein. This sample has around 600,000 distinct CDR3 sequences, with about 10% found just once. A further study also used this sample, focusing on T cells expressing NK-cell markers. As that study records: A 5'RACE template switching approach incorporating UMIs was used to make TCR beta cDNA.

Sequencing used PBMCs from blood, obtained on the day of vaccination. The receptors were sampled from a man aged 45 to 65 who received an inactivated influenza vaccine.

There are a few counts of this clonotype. Written as DNA, the CDR3 is TGTGCCAGCAGTTACGGTGCCACTGAAGCTTTCTTT. This codes for CASSYGATEAFF. The chain is built from TRBV6-6 and TRBJ1-1; D remains ambiguous. The CDR3 contains 12 residues. In germline, CDR1 is MNHNY, CDR2 SVGAGI (reference sequence). V was pared by 2 bases and J by 4 bases, with 5 bases between.

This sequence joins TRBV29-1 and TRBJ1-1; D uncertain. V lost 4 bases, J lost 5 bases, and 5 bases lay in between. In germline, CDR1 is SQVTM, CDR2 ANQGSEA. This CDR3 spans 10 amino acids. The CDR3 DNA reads TGCAGCGTTGTGGGTACTGAAGCTTTCTTT. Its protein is CSVVGTEAFF.

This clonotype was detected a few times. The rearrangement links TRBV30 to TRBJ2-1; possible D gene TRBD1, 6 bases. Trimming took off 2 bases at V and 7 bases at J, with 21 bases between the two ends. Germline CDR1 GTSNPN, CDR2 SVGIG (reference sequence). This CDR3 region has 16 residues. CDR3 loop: CAWSSARDNRRNEQFF. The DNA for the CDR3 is TGTGCCTGGAGTTCGGCCCGGGACAACCGGAGGAATGAGCAGTTCTTC. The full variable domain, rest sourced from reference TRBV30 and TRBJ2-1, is SQTIHQWPATLVQPVGSPLSLECTVEGTSNPNLYWYRQAAGRGLQLLFYSVGIGQISSEVPQNLSASRPQDRQFILSSKKLLLSDSGFYLCAWSSARDNRRNEQFFGPGTRLTVL.

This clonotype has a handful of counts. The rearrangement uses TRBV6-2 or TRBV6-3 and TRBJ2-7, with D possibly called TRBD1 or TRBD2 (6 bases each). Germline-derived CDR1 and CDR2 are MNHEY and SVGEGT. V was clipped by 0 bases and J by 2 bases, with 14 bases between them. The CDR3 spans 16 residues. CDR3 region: CASSYSSTGAAYEQYF. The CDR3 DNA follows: TGTGCCAGCAGTTACTCGAGTACGGGGGCCGCCTACGAGCAGTACTTC.

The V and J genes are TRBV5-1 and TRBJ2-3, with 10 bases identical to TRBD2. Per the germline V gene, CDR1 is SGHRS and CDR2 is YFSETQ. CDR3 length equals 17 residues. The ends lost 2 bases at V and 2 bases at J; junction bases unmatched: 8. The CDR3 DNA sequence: TGCGCCAGCAGCTTACCTCCAGCGGGGGGGCCCACAGATACGCAGTATTTT. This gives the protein CASSLPPAGGPTDTQYF. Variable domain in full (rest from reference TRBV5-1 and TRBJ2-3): KAGVTQTPRYLIKTRGQQVTLSCSPISGHRSVSWYQQTPGQGLQFLFEYFSETQRNKGNFPGRFSGRQFSNSRSEMNVSTLELGDSALYLCASSLPPAGGPTDTQYFGPGTRLTVL.